The 30 T cell receptor beta chains presented below share a single source sample, sequenced in a study of tumour-infiltrating T cells in Burkitt lymphoma. The data were produced by immunoSEQ multiplex PCR, yet TCRdb's version contains in-frame clones alone and is incomplete. The sample consists of some 2,500 clones, about 14% of them appearing once. Sequencing used tumor tissue. The source is a human donor with Burkitt lymphoma.

The chain combines TRBV5-1 with TRBJ2-5, with 8 bases that match TRBD2. Germline CDR1 reads SGHRS; CDR2 reads YFSETQ. The CDR3 is 15 amino acids. V trimming: 0 bases; J trimming: 2 bases; junction bases outside the gene matches: 3. CDR3 in DNA: TGCGCCAGCAGCTTGGGACTAGCGAGGCAAGAGACCCAGTACTTC. It translates to CASSLGLARQETQYF.

The gene calls are TRBV5-6 and TRBJ2-1; D is unclear. The V gene's germline CDR1 is SGHDT and CDR2 YYEEEE. The CDR3 is 14 residues long. V gave up 2 bases and J gave up 3 bases, with 9 bases separating them. The CDR3: CASSFFKIYNEQFF. In DNA form, the CDR3 reads TGTGCCAGCAGCTTTTTCAAGATCTACAATGAGCAGTTCTTC.

This clone was detected only a few times. This rearrangement joins TRBV19 to TRBJ2-7; 12 bases are a match to TRBD2. This CDR3 region has 16 residues. Trimming removed 5 bases from V and 4 bases from J; junction bases left unmatched: 9. The V gene's germline CDR1 is LNHDA and CDR2 SQIVND (reference sequence). CDR3 sequence reads: CASSFGSLAGGYEQYF. The CDR3 DNA reads TGTGCCAGTAGTTTCGGGTCACTAGCGGGAGGATACGAGCAGTACTTC.

This chain links TRBV2 with TRBJ2-1; D not resolved. The CDR3 length is 12 residues. Trimming left V 7 bases short and J 3 bases short, with 7 bases between. Germline V gene lookup returns CDR1 SNHLY and CDR2 FYNNEI. In nucleotides, the CDR3 is TGTGCCAGCAATGGCATCTACAATGAGCAGTTCTTC. This sequence encodes CASNGIYNEQFF.

This rearrangement joins TRBV11-2 to TRBJ1-4; the D is unclear. The CDR3 covers 13 residues. Trimming pared 5 bases from V and 7 bases from J, leaving 11 bases between. From germline, CDR1 is SGHAT and CDR2 FQNNGV. CDR3 region: CASSPDGVEKLFF. CDR3 nucleotides: TGTGCCAGCAGCCCCGACGGGGTTGAAAAACTGTTTTTT.

A few counts support this clone. The rearrangement links TRBV2 to TRBJ1-1; D is uncertain. Germline V gene lookup returns CDR1 SNHLY and CDR2 FYNNEI. With 6 bases removed from V and 7 bases from J, the gap between germline ends came to 12 bases. The CDR3 extends over 12 amino acids. The CDR3 reads CASRGNGYEAFF. DNA for the CDR3: TGTGCCAGCAGGGGAAACGGGTATGAAGCTTTCTTT. The full variable domain, completed using reference TRBV2 and TRBJ1-1, is EPEVTQTPSHQVTQMGQEVILRCVPISNHLYFYWYRQILGQKVEFLVSFYNNEISEKSEIFDDQFSVERPDGSNFTLKIRSTKLEDSAMYFCASRGNGYEAFFGQGTRLTVV.

The rearrangement joins TRBV7-9 to TRBJ1-2; TRBD1 matches 7 bases. Germline CDR1 is SEHNR and CDR2 is FQNEAQ (reference sequence). CDR3 length: 16 residues. V dropped 5 bases and J dropped 0; count of bases not matched to a gene: 9. DNA for the CDR3: TGTGCCAGCAGCCCAACGGGACAGAAACCTAACTATGGCTACACCTTC. Protein sequence: CASSPTGQKPNYGYTF.

The chain has TRBV7-9 and TRBJ2-5, with a weak D call TRBD1 (5 bases). V lost 6 bases, J lost 7 bases, and 12 bases lay in between. The CDR3 runs 12 residues. Germline lookup yields CDR1 SEHNR and CDR2 FQNEAQ (reference sequence). The CDR3 spells CASRGHDATQYF. The CDR3 bases are TGTGCCAGCAGAGGACACGACGCGACCCAGTACTTC.

This chain uses TRBV6-5 with TRBJ1-1; maybe TRBD1 (5 bases). CDR3 length: 13 residues. The V and J ends lost 9 bases and 3 bases respectively, with 14 bases between them. Per the germline V gene, CDR1 is MNHEY and CDR2 is SVGAGI. CDR3 amino acids: CASSPGFYTEAFF. In DNA, the CDR3 is TGTGCCAGTTCTCCAGGGTTTTACACTGAAGCTTTCTTT.

This clone was counted only a few times. V is TRBV15 and J is TRBJ1-1, with 7 bases fitting TRBD1. V dropped 5 bases and J dropped 4; count of bases not matched to a gene: 7. In germline, CDR1 is LNHNV, CDR2 YYDKDF (reference sequence). The CDR3 runs 14 residues. CDR3 nucleotides: TGTGCCACCAGCGCACTTAGGGGGCCCACTGAAGCTTTCTTT. Translation gives CATSALRGPTEAFF.

In this sample, this clone turned up a few times. This chain links TRBV19 with TRBJ2-3, with TRBD2 identical over 8 bases. The germline gives CDR1 LNHDA, CDR2 SQIVND (reference sequence). This CDR3 comprises 13 residues. Trimming cost V 6 bases and J 6 bases; bases outside gene matches: 5. CDR3 loop: CASSGLAYDTQYF. As DNA, the CDR3 is TGTGCCAGTAGCGGACTAGCATATGATACGCAGTATTTT.

This chain joins TRBV7-8 and TRBJ1-6, with 11 bases identical to TRBD1. Germline V CDR1 and CDR2: SGHVS, FQNEAQ. V was clipped by 5 bases and J by 7 bases; unmatched bases: 10. This CDR3 contains 17 residues. The CDR3 spells CASSPEGQGAPNSPLHF. The DNA for the CDR3 is TGTGCCAGCAGCCCCGAAGGACAGGGGGCGCCGAATTCACCCCTCCACTTT. Full variable domain (rest looked up from reference TRBV7-8 and TRBJ1-6): GAGVSQSPRYKVAKRGQDVALRCDPISGHVSLFWYQQALGQGPEFLTYFQNEAQLDKSGLPSDRFFAERPEGSVSTLKIQRTQQEDSAVYLCASSPEGQGAPNSPLHFGNGTRLTVT.

This chain uses TRBV4-1 with TRBJ2-1; TRBD2 agrees at 8 bases. The germline CDR1 and CDR2 sequences are MGHRA and YSYEKL. The CDR3 is 15 residues long. V gave up 4 bases and J gave up 4 bases; unmatched junction bases: 6. CDR3 protein: CASSRIAGFYNEQFF. The DNA for the CDR3 is TGCGCCAGCAGCCGAATAGCGGGGTTTTACAATGAGCAGTTCTTC.

The chain couples TRBV18 to TRBJ2-1; D is unclear. Deletions cut 2 bases from V and 13 bases from J, with 21 bases between. Germline-derived CDR1 and CDR2 are KGHSH and LQKENI. The CDR3 has 15 amino acids. The CDR3 sequence is CASSPIPTETPVQFF. CDR3 sequence (DNA): TGTGCCAGCTCACCAATACCTACCGAGACACCCGTCCAGTTCTTC.

This clone was found a few times. The chain links TRBV5-5 to TRBJ1-2, with 7 bases aligning to TRBD1. The V segment lost 2 bases and the J segment 2 bases; nucleotides outside the gene matches: 6. This CDR3 has 15 amino acids. Germline CDR1 and CDR2: SGHKS and YYEKEE (reference sequence). The DNA of the CDR3 is TGTGCCAGCAGCTTAATCCTGACAGGGAACTATGGCTACACCTTC. Translating it yields CASSLILTGNYGYTF.

This chain connects TRBV19 to TRBJ1-5, with 11 bases aligning to TRBD1. The CDR3 contains 14 residues. Germline V gene lookup returns CDR1 LNHDA and CDR2 SQIVND (reference sequence). The J segment lost 6 bases and the V segment lost 5 bases, leaving 3 bases of the junction unmatched. The CDR3 reads CASSLGTGGQPQHF. CDR3 coding DNA: TGTGCCAGTAGTCTTGGGACAGGGGGTCAGCCCCAGCATTTT.

The genes are TRBV30 and TRBJ2-7, with unresolved D. Germline CDR1 GTSNPN, CDR2 SVGIG (reference sequence). CDR3 size: 13 residues. Trimming took 1 base from V and 4 from J, leaving 11 bases between them. The CDR3 DNA reads TGTGCCTGGAGTGGAGACTGGGCGTACGAGCAGTACTTC. The encoded protein is CAWSGDWAYEQYF.

The chain has TRBV7-9 and TRBJ1-2; D remains ambiguous. Deletions cut 1 base from V and 6 bases from J, with 6 bases between. Germline V CDR1 and CDR2: SEHNR, FQNEAQ (reference sequence). The CDR3 spans 12 residues. The CDR3 spells CASSLGGDGYTF. Here the CDR3 DNA reads TGTGCCAGCAGCTTAGGCGGGGATGGCTACACCTTC.

This clone was seen more than once but under ten times. V gene TRBV5-1 combines with J gene TRBJ2-3, with D tentatively TRBD1 or TRBD2 (5 bases each). The germline gives CDR1 SGHRS, CDR2 YFSETQ. The CDR3 covers 14 residues. Trimming pared 0 bases from V and 2 bases from J, leaving 7 bases between. This CDR3 is CASSLGGPTDTQYF. The CDR3 region has the DNA TGCGCCAGCAGCTTGGGGGGACCCACAGATACGCAGTATTTT. Looking up the rest from reference TRBV5-1 and TRBJ2-3 gives the full variable domain: KAGVTQTPRYLIKTRGQQVTLSCSPISGHRSVSWYQQTPGQGLQFLFEYFSETQRNKGNFPGRFSGRQFSNSRSEMNVSTLELGDSALYLCASSLGGPTDTQYFGPGTRLTVL.

The rearrangement joins TRBV28 to TRBJ2-7, with 12 bases lining up with TRBD1. V lost 4 bases, J lost 4 bases, and 20 bases stayed unmatched. The CDR3 sequence is 20 residues long. Germline V lookup: CDR1 MDHEN, CDR2 SYDVKM. The CDR3 bases are TGTGCCAGCAGTTGGTGGCAGGGGACAGGGGGCGCAAAAATGCCGTACGAGCAGTACTTC. This encodes CASSWWQGTGGAKMPYEQYF.

This clone was counted a few times. The chain combines TRBV27 with TRBJ2-2; D gene unclear. CDR1 and CDR2 (germline): MNHEY, SMNVEV (reference sequence). The CDR3 has 16 amino acids. The germline V and J ends were trimmed by 5 bases and 0 bases, with 13 bases remaining between them. In DNA form, the CDR3 reads TGTGCCAGCAGTGGGCCCAATTTCGCGAACACCGGGGAGCTGTTTTTT. This sequence encodes CASSGPNFANTGELFF.

This clone was counted between two and nine times. V and J are TRBV29-1 and TRBJ2-7, with D maybe TRBD1 (5 bases). In germline, CDR1 is SQVTM, CDR2 ANQGSEA. The V end was cut by 8 bases, the J end by 1 base, with 21 bases between. The CDR3 contains 15 residues. Here the CDR3 DNA reads TGCAGCCTCGTACTCAGGAAGGACAAGTCCTACGAGCAGTACTTC. It codes for CSLVLRKDKSYEQYF.

There are a few counts of this clone. The chain is built from TRBV9 and TRBJ1-1, with D possibly being TRBD1 (6 bases). Trimming removed 4 bases from V and 4 bases from J, with 17 bases in between. The CDR3 length is 15 residues. CDR1 is SGDLS and CDR2 is YYNGEE in the germline V gene. CDR3 residues: CASSSTDSLRTEAFF. CDR3 coding DNA: TGTGCCAGCAGCTCGACGGACAGCCTCCGCACTGAAGCTTTCTTT.

V is TRBV2 and J is TRBJ2-7, with unresolved D. Trimming stripped 4 bases from V and 5 bases from J, with 3 bases between. Germline loops: CDR1 SNHLY, CDR2 FYNNEI. The CDR3 sequence is 10 residues long. The CDR3 loop is CASSVHEQYF. CDR3 nucleotides: TGTGCCAGCAGTGTACACGAGCAGTACTTC.

Here the CDR3 reads CASSLAGTETYEQYF. The DNA for the CDR3 is TGCGCCAGCAGCTTGGCGGGGACAGAGACCTACGAGCAGTACTTC. This sequence joins TRBV5-1 and TRBJ2-7; 7 positions agree with TRBD1. Germline loops: CDR1 SGHRS, CDR2 YFSETQ. Losses at the gene ends were 0 bases for V and 2 bases for J; bases not matched to a gene: 5. The CDR3 runs to 15 residues.

This clone was seen only a few times. J is TRBJ2-1 and V is TRBV29-1; weak D call: TRBD2 (5 bases). Between the trimmed V and J ends, which lost 4 bases and 3 bases, there was a span of 13 bases. The CDR3 runs to 14 residues. Germline V gene data show CDR1 as SQVTM and CDR2 as ANQGSEA. This CDR3 is CSVGGLLFYNEQFF. In nucleotides, the CDR3 is TGCAGCGTTGGAGGGCTGCTATTCTACAATGAGCAGTTCTTC.

V gene TRBV6-1 combines with J gene TRBJ2-7, with 10 bases matching TRBD2. The CDR3 is made up of 14 amino acids. The germline V gene encodes CDR1 MNHNS and CDR2 SASEGT. J gave up 3 bases and V 6 bases, and 5 bases lay outside the gene matches. Here the CDR3 reads CASSDSSGGYEQYF. CDR3 nucleotides: TGTGCCAGCAGCGACTCTAGCGGGGGCTACGAGCAGTACTTC.

The chain joins TRBV4-2 to TRBJ2-5, with 12 positions matching TRBD2. CDR1 and CDR2 (germline): LGHNA, YNFKEQ. The CDR3 loop spans 16 amino acids. V shed 5 bases and J 3 bases; nucleotides not matched to a gene: 7. The CDR3, as DNA: TGTGCCAGCAGCTCGTTGAGACTAGCGGGGGAAGAGACCCAGTACTTC. Its protein is CASSSLRLAGEETQYF.

V is TRBV29-1 and J is TRBJ1-2; TRBD1 matches 8 bases. The V gene end was trimmed by 7 bases and the J gene end by 0 bases; junction bases not matched to a gene: 4. The CDR3 consists of 13 residues. CDR1 is SQVTM, CDR2 ANQGSEA, per germline. The CDR3 DNA is TGCAGCGGAGACAGGGGTGCTAACTATGGCTACACCTTC. Protein sequence: CSGDRGANYGYTF.

This clone came up a few times. The junction and the germline gene differ at one end; a read error may be behind it. This sequence joins TRBV6-6 and TRBJ1-2; D is possibly TRBD1 (5 bases). This CDR3 is built from 15 residues. The germline gives CDR1 MNHNY, CDR2 SVGAGI (reference sequence). CDR3 protein: CAIMKGAASNYGYTF. DNA of the CDR3: TGTGCCATAATGAAAGGGGCGGCCTCTAACTATGGCTATACCTTC.